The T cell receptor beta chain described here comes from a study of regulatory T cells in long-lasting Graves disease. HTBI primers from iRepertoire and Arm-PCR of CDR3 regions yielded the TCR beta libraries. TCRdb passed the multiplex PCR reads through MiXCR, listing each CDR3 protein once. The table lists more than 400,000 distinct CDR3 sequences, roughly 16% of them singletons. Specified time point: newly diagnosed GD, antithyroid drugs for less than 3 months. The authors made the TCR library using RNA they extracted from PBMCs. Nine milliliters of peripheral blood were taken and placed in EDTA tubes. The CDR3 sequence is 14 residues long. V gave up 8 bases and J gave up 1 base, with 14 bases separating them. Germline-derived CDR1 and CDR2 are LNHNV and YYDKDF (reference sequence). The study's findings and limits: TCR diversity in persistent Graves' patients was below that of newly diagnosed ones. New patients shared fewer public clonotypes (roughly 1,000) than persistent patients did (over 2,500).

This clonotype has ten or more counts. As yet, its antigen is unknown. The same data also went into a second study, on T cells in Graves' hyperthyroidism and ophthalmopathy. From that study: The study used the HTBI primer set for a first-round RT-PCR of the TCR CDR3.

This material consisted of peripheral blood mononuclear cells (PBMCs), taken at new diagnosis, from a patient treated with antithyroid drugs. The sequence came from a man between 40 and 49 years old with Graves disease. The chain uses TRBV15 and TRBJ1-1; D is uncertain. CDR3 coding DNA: TGTGCCACCGCGGCGAGGGTACGGAACACTGAAGCTTTCTTT. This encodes CATAARVRNTEAFF.